The entry below gives a single TCR beta chain sequence along with its context. Antigen: not known. The CDR3 is made up of 13 amino acids. The V end was cut by 0 bases, the J end by 5 bases, with 7 bases between. Germline V gene sequence: CDR1 ENHRY, CDR2 SYGVKD. Use of 60 Vbeta and 13 Jbeta primers characterized the PCR. TCRdb's copy holds only in-frame clones and misses some; the assay was immunoSEQ multiplex PCR. The profile shows around 200,000 clones, about 86% of them singletons. This record belongs to a study of cytomegalovirus exposure and HLA in healthy donors. Study observations and caveats: With DRB1 most and HLA-C fewest, TCR association rates differed between HLA loci in a later analysis. CMV serostatus alone was available as immune exposure information.

This clonotype was sampled from a woman younger than 45 in good health and CMV-seronegative. Sequencing was done on a sample of PBMCs. The V call is TRBV10-3, the J call TRBJ1-2; D is unclear. CDR3 in DNA: TGTGCCATCAGTGAGTCGGCGGAATATGGCTACACCTTC. As protein: CAISESAEYGYTF.